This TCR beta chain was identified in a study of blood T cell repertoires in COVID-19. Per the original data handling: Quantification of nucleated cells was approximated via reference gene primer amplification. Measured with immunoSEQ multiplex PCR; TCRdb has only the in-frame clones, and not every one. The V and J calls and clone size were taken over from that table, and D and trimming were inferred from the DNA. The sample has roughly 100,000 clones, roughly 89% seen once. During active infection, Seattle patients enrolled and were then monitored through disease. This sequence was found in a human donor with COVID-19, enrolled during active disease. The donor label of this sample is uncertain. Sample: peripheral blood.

The CDR3 region has the DNA TGCGCCAGCAGCCAAGGCGGGACGCGTGGAAACACCATATATTTT. It specifies CASSQGGTRGNTIYF. The chain is built from TRBV4-1 and TRBJ1-3, with D possibly matching TRBD1 (5 bases). The CDR3 contains 15 residues. The V gene's germline CDR1 is MGHRA and CDR2 YSYEKL. Deletions cut 1 base from V and 3 bases from J, with 10 bases between.